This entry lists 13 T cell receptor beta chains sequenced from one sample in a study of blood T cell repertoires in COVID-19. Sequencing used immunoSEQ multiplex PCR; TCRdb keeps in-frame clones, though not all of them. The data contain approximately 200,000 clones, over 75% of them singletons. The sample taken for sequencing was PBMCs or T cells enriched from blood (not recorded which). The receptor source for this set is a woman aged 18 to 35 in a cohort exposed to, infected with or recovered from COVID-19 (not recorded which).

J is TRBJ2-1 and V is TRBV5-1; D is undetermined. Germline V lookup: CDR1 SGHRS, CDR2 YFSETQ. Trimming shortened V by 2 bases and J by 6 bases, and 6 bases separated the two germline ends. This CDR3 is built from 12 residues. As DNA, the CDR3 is TGCGCCAGCAGCTTTAACAGCAATGAGCAGTTCTTC. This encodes CASSFNSNEQFF.

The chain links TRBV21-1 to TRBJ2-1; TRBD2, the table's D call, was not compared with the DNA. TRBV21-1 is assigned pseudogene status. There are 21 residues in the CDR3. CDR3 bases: TGTGCCAGCAGCAAAAGGTCGGGCATGGCGTTAACTAGCGGGAGTTGCAATGAGCAGTTCTTC. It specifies CASSKRSGMALTSGSCNEQFF.

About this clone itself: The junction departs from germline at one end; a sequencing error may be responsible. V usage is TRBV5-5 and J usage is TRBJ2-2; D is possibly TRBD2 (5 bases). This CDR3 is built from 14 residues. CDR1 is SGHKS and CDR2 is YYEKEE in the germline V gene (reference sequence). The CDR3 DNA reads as TGTGCCAGCAGCCCACCGGGATTCACCCGGGAGCTGTTTTTT. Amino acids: CASSPPGFTRELFF.

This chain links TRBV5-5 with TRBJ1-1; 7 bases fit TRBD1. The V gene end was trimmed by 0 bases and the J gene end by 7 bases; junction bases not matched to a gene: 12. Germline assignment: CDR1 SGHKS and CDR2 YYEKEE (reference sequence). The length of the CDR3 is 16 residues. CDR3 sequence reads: CASSLAFEGAPHEAFF. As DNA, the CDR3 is TGTGCCAGCAGCTTGGCCTTTGAGGGGGCACCTCATGAAGCTTTCTTT.

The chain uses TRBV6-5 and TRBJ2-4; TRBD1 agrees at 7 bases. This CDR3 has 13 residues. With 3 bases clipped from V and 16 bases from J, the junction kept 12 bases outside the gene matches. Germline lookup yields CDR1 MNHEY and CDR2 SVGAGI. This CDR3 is CASSYKGALIPYF. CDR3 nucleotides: TGTGCCAGCAGTTATAAGGGGGCGCTAATTCCTTACTTC.

DNA of the CDR3: TGTGCCTGGTCCTCGATGGTAGGGAGGGAACCCTACGAGCAGTACTTC. Protein sequence: CAWSSMVGREPYEQYF. The rearrangement uses TRBV30 and TRBJ2-7; 7 nucleotides align to TRBD2. The length of the CDR3 is 16 residues. The germline V gene encodes CDR1 GTSNPN and CDR2 SVGIG (reference sequence). The V gene end was trimmed by 5 bases and the J gene end by 2 bases; junction bases not matched to a gene: 15.

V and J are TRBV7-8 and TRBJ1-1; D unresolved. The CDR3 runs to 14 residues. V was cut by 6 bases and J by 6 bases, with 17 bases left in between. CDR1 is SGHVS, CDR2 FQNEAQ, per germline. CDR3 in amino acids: CASRSGPLGPEAFF. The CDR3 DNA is TGTGCCAGCAGAAGCGGCCCACTGGGCCCTGAAGCTTTCTTT.

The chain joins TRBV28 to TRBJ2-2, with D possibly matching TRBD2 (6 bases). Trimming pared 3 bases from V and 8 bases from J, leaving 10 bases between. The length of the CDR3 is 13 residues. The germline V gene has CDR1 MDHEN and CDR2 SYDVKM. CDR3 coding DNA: TGTGCCAGCAGTTTCCCCAGCGGGGGGGAGCTGTTTTTT. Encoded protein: CASSFPSGGELFF.

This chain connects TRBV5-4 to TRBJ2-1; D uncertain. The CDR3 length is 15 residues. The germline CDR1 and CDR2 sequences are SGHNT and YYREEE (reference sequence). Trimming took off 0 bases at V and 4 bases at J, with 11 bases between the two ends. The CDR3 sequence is CASSLDGPLYNEQFF. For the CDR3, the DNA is TGTGCCAGCAGCTTGGACGGTCCCTTGTACAATGAGCAGTTCTTC.

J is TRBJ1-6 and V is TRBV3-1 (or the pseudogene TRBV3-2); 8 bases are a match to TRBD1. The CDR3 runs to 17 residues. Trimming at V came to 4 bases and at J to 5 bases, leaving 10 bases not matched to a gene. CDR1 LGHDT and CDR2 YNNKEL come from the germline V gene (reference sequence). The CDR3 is CASSPPTGATDNSPLHF. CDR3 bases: TGTGCCAGCAGCCCCCCGACAGGGGCCACCGATAATTCACCCCTCCACTTT.

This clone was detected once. The CDR3 spells CASGTGQGNTEAFF. The CDR3 region has the DNA TGTGCTAGTGGTACCGGACAGGGAAACACTGAAGCTTTCTTT. The gene calls are TRBV12-5 and TRBJ1-1, with 8 bases matching TRBD1. The ends lost 5 bases at V and 2 bases at J; junction bases unmatched: 4. This CDR3 has 14 residues. Germline values: CDR1 LGHNT, CDR2 FRNRAP.

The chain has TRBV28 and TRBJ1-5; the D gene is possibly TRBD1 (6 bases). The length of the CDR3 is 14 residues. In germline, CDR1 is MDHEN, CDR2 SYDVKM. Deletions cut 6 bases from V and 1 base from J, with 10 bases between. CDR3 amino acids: CASRGAGSNQPQHF. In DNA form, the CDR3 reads TGTGCCAGCAGGGGGGCAGGGAGCAATCAGCCCCAGCATTTT.

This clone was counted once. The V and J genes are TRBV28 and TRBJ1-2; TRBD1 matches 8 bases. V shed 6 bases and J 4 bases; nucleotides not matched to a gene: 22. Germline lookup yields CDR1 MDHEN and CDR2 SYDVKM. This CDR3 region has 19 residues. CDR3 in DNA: TGTGCCAGCAGCCCACCTCAAGGACAGGGACGGGTAAGGGGCTATGGCTACACCTTC. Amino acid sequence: CASSPPQGQGRVRGYGYTF.